These 17 T cell receptor beta chains were all obtained from the same sample, sequenced in a study of shared clonotypes between healthy human individuals. This table comes from immunoSEQ multiplex PCR, and its TCRdb copy is limited to in-frame clones, with some not included. Of approximately 2.4 million clones in the sample, around 95% were seen once. Sequenced material: naive CD4+ T cells sorted from blood. Subset noted: CD45RA+ positively selected. These receptors originate from a man aged 18 to 29 in good health.

The V call is TRBV5-1, the J call TRBJ2-3; D is unclear. Germline-derived CDR1 and CDR2 are SGHRS and YFSETQ. V dropped 0 bases and J dropped 3 bases, with 11 bases sitting between them. The length of the CDR3 is 15 residues. The CDR3 sequence: CASSLEASRTDTQYF. CDR3 DNA: TGCGCCAGCAGCTTGGAAGCGTCGCGGACAGATACGCAGTATTTT.

The chain joins TRBV6-5 to TRBJ1-6, with a tentative D call TRBD1 (5 bases). The germline V gene has CDR1 MNHEY and CDR2 SVGAGI. The CDR3 is 14 amino acids. Trimming left V 6 bases short and J 4 bases short, with 10 bases between. CDR3 nucleotides: TGTGCCAGCAGAGAGGGGCCGTATAATTCACCCCTCCACTTT. This gives the protein CASREGPYNSPLHF.

The V call is TRBV4-1, the J call TRBJ1-4, with 8 positions matching TRBD1. Trimming at V came to 4 bases and at J to 3 bases, leaving 10 bases not matched to a gene. Per the germline V gene, CDR1 is MGHRA and CDR2 is YSYEKL. The CDR3 extends over 17 amino acids. The CDR3 DNA sequence: TGCGCCAGCAGCCGAGGTGACAGGGGCTTATCTAATGAAAAACTGTTTTTT. Its translation is CASSRGDRGLSNEKLFF.

Only one count was recorded for this clone. The chain recombines TRBV4-1 with TRBJ2-1; 9 positions match TRBD2. The CDR3 contains 17 residues. The germline V gene encodes CDR1 MGHRA and CDR2 YSYEKL. Losses at the gene ends were 2 bases for V and 0 bases for J; bases not matched to a gene: 5. CDR3 bases: TGCGCCAGCAGCCAAATGCTAGCGGGGATCTCCTACAATGAGCAGTTCTTC. Amino acids: CASSQMLAGISYNEQFF.

Notes on this clone: The sample has other DNA sequences that encode this CDR3 too. J is TRBJ2-5 and V is TRBV2, with 11 bases that match TRBD2. This CDR3 spans 16 amino acids. Looked up from germline, CDR1 is SNHLY and CDR2 is FYNNEI. Unmatched junction bases numbered 3, after V lost 1 base and J lost 2 bases. CDR3: CASSEGLAGGQETQYF. The CDR3 DNA reads TGTGCCAGCAGTGAAGGGTTAGCGGGGGGGCAAGAGACCCAGTACTTC.

The chain joins TRBV10-1 to TRBJ2-4, with D possibly being TRBD2 (6 bases). In germline, CDR1 is WNHNN, CDR2 SYGVQD (reference sequence). V was clipped by 8 bases and J by 8 bases, with 19 bases between them. The CDR3 covers 14 residues. CDR3 sequence: CASFQVGGKDIQYF. The CDR3 DNA reads TGCGCCAGCTTCCAGGTCGGGGGTAAGGACATTCAGTACTTC.

The CDR3 DNA follows: TGTGCCAGCAGCCAATCTCAGGGAGGGACTGAAGCTTTCTTT. It codes for CASSQSQGGTEAFF. The genes are TRBV11-2 and TRBJ1-1; weak D call: TRBD1 (5 bases). The CDR3 sequence is 14 residues long. The germline CDR1 and CDR2 sequences are SGHAT and FQNNGV. Trimming removed 5 bases from V and 5 bases from J, with 15 bases in between.

This chain connects TRBV5-4 to TRBJ1-2; the D is unclear. Germline V CDR1 and CDR2: SGHNT, YYREEE (reference sequence). The CDR3 length is 13 residues. The ends were cut back, 0 bases at V and 6 bases at J, with 9 bases in the middle. For the CDR3, the DNA is TGTGCCAGCAGCTTGGTACTAGGGAATGGCTACACCTTC. Protein sequence: CASSLVLGNGYTF.

This clone showed up just a few times. The gene calls are TRBV7-2 and TRBJ2-2; D is unresolved. This CDR3 is 16 amino acids long. In germline, CDR1 is SGHTA, CDR2 FQGNSA. V was shortened by 0 bases and J by 0 bases, with 8 bases between the two germline ends. The CDR3 DNA sequence: TGTGCCAGCAGCTTAGCGCCACTACCGAACACCGGGGAGCTGTTTTTT. Encoded protein: CASSLAPLPNTGELFF.

The chain uses TRBV19 and TRBJ1-5; possible D gene TRBD1, 5 bases. V was clipped by 5 bases and J by 2 bases, with 16 bases between them. Germline assignment: CDR1 LNHDA and CDR2 SQIVND (reference sequence). The length of the CDR3 is 16 residues. CDR3 nucleotides: TGTGCCAGTAGTCCCCACCCGATGGGGGGCAATCAGCCCCAGCATTTT. Its translation is CASSPHPMGGNQPQHF.

The chain couples TRBV9 to TRBJ2-7; possibly TRBD2 for D (7 bases). CDR1 and CDR2 from the germline V gene are SGDLS and YYNGEE. This CDR3 comprises 15 residues. The germline V and J ends were trimmed by 3 bases and 7 bases, with 20 bases remaining between them. This CDR3 is CASSAGQPQAGEQYF. The CDR3 region has the DNA TGTGCCAGCAGCGCAGGACAGCCCCAAGCGGGAGAGCAGTACTTC.

The chain employs TRBV5-1 and TRBJ2-7; D possibly corresponds to TRBD1 (6 bases). Per germline, CDR1 SGHRS and CDR2 YFSETQ. Trimming cost V 5 bases and J 5 bases, with 17 bases left between them. CDR3 length: 14 residues. The CDR3 spells CASRARDMGHEQYF. The CDR3 DNA follows: TGCGCCAGCAGAGCCCGGGACATGGGCCACGAGCAGTACTTC.

This clone occurred once. This chain connects TRBV5-1 to TRBJ1-1, with D maybe TRBD1 (5 bases). Germline CDR1 and CDR2: SGHRS and YFSETQ. The CDR3 length is 15 residues. V lost 4 bases and J lost 6, with 19 bases in between. The CDR3 coding sequence is TGCGCCAGCAGCCGATCAACAGGTCCCGGAGCTGAAGCTTTCTTT. This codes for CASSRSTGPGAEAFF.

V usage is TRBV2 and J usage is TRBJ1-4; D is undetermined. V dropped 3 bases and J dropped 6 bases, with 5 bases sitting between them. The CDR3 is made up of 12 amino acids. Germline V gene lookup returns CDR1 SNHLY and CDR2 FYNNEI. In DNA, the CDR3 is TGTGCCAGCAGTGAGAAAGATGAAAAACTGTTTTTT. This encodes CASSEKDEKLFF.

This rearrangement joins TRBV5-1 to TRBJ2-1; 12 positions agree with TRBD2. Germline CDR1 and CDR2: SGHRS and YFSETQ. The CDR3 is 16 residues long. V was clipped by 3 bases and J by 7 bases; unmatched bases: 8. CDR3 sequence (DNA): TGCGCCAGCAGCTCCGAGACTAGCGGGGGTCCGAATGAGCAGTTCTTC. This codes for CASSSETSGGPNEQFF.

On this clone: The same CDR3 can be traced to other DNA sequences in this sample. The genes are TRBV5-1 and TRBJ1-6; D might be TRBD1 (6 bases). CDR1 is SGHRS and CDR2 is YFSETQ in the germline V gene. Trimming took 2 bases from V and 5 from J, leaving 8 bases between them. The CDR3 sequence is 14 residues long. For the CDR3, the DNA is TGCGCCAGCAGCTTCAACAGGGATAATTCACCCCTCCACTTT. It translates to CASSFNRDNSPLHF.

The chain carries TRBV28 and TRBJ2-2; the match to TRBD1 covers 7 bases. The CDR3 runs 12 residues. The V gene's germline CDR1 is MDHEN and CDR2 SYDVKM. The J segment lost 6 bases and the V segment lost 10 bases, leaving 5 bases of the junction unmatched. CDR3 loop: CATRQGSGELFF. CDR3 sequence (DNA): TGTGCCACGAGACAGGGTTCCGGGGAGCTGTTTTTT. The variable domain in full, with the rest retrieved from reference TRBV28 and TRBJ2-2, is DVKVTQSSRYLVKRTGEKVFLECVQDMDHENMFWYRQDPGLGLRLIYFSYDVKMKEKGDIPEGYSVSREKKERFSLILESASTNQTSMYLCATRQGSGELFFGEGSRLTVL.